Each of the 14 T cell receptor beta chains below was sequenced from the same sample in a study of pediatric ulcerative colitis. TCRdb keeps only in-frame clones here, not all; method: immunoSEQ multiplex PCR. The sample holds about 64,000 clones, roughly nine tenths seen once. The sequenced sample consisted of blood. These receptors all come from a boy aged 10-17 years with severe ulcerative colitis.

This chain connects TRBV5-8 to TRBJ1-1; D not resolved. Trimming removed 0 bases from V and 4 bases from J, with 7 bases in between. Germline CDR1 is SGHTS and CDR2 is YDEGEE. The CDR3 length is 13 residues. CDR3 DNA: TGTGCCAGCAGCTTGGGTCTGGGCACTGAAGCTTTCTTT. Residues: CASSLGLGTEAFF.

The J gene is TRBJ2-7, the V gene TRBV11-1; 7 nucleotides line up with TRBD2. Trimming took 3 bases from V and 2 from J; bases not matched to a gene: 1. Germline V gene data show CDR1 as SGHAT and CDR2 as FQDESV (reference sequence). This CDR3 contains 13 residues. Written as DNA, the CDR3 is TGTGCCAGCAGCTTTGGACTAGCCTACGAGCAGTACTTC. It encodes CASSFGLAYEQYF.

The table lists this clone with a count of one. The chain carries TRBV7-9 and TRBJ2-1, with D possibly matching TRBD2 (5 bases). Trimming took off 3 bases at V and 10 bases at J, with 16 bases between the two ends. Germline CDR1 and CDR2: SEHNR and FQNEAQ (reference sequence). CDR3 length: 14 residues. CDR3 nucleotides: TGTGCCAGCAGCTTGGGAGAACTGATGGGGGAGCAGTTCTTC. Its translation: CASSLGELMGEQFF.

This rearrangement joins TRBV2 to TRBJ1-1; the D is unclear. CDR1 and CDR2 from the germline V gene are SNHLY and FYNNEI. The CDR3 totals 11 residues. V was shortened by 9 bases and J by 4 bases, with 9 bases between the two germline ends. The CDR3 region is CASVEITEAFF. The CDR3 DNA reads as TGTGCCAGTGTAGAGATCACTGAAGCTTTCTTT.

The chain employs TRBV7-9 and TRBJ1-1; TRBD1 matches 7 bases. The CDR3 extends over 14 amino acids. Germline trimming cut 4 bases from V and 0 bases from J; bases unmatched to any gene: 2. Germline CDR1 reads SEHNR; CDR2 reads FQNEAQ (reference sequence). Here the CDR3 DNA reads TGTGCCAGCAGCTGGGACAGAATGAACACTGAAGCTTTCTTT. Amino acid sequence: CASSWDRMNTEAFF.

The chain is built from TRBV27 and TRBJ1-1, with D unresolved. Trimming took off 0 bases at V and 0 bases at J, with 5 bases between the two ends. This CDR3 has 14 amino acids. Germline V gene lookup returns CDR1 MNHEY and CDR2 SMNVEV (reference sequence). The CDR3 reads CASSLSGMNTEAFF. In DNA form, the CDR3 reads TGTGCCAGCAGTTTATCCGGGATGAACACTGAAGCTTTCTTT.

V is TRBV4-1 and J is TRBJ1-2; D is possibly TRBD1 (6 bases). Germline CDR1 is MGHRA and CDR2 is YSYEKL. Trimming pared 3 bases from V and 0 bases from J, leaving 23 bases between. This CDR3 has 19 residues. CDR3 DNA: TGCGCCAGCAGCCAGGGTCCTGGGACACTTTTTCCCTCTAACTATGGCTACACCTTC. Its protein product is CASSQGPGTLFPSNYGYTF.

This chain links TRBV5-1 with TRBJ2-3, with 7 bases matching TRBD2. The germline CDR1 and CDR2 sequences are SGHRS and YFSETQ. Trimming took 4 bases from V and 6 from J; bases not matched to a gene: 5. The CDR3 covers 13 residues. The CDR3 nucleotides read TGCGCCAGCAGCGGGGGAGGGCGCGATACGCAGTATTTT. Encoded protein: CASSGGGRDTQYF. The complete variable domain, with remaining parts taken from reference TRBV5-1 and TRBJ2-3, reads KAGVTQTPRYLIKTRGQQVTLSCSPISGHRSVSWYQQTPGQGLQFLFEYFSETQRNKGNFPGRFSGRQFSNSRSEMNVSTLELGDSALYLCASSGGGRDTQYFGPGTRLTVL.

The CDR3 sequence: CASSTTLYGELFF. As DNA, the CDR3 is TGTGCCAGCAGTACCACCCTCTACGGGGAGCTGTTTTTT. The rearrangement links TRBV25-1 to TRBJ2-2; D not certain. Trimming took off 5 bases at V and 7 bases at J, with 11 bases between the two ends. There are 13 residues in the CDR3. Per germline, CDR1 MGHDK and CDR2 SYGVNS.

This clone is a singleton in its sample. The rearrangement uses TRBV11-3 and TRBJ2-7; 10 positions match TRBD2. J lost 3 bases, V lost 3 bases, and 5 bases had no gene match. The V gene's germline CDR1 is SGHNT and CDR2 YENEEA. This CDR3 has 15 amino acids. Written as DNA, the CDR3 is TGTGCCAGCAGCTTGAGCGGGAGGGCCGACTACGAGCAGTACTTC. It yields the protein CASSLSGRADYEQYF.

The chain links TRBV5-6 to TRBJ2-7; D perhaps matches TRBD1 (5 bases). This CDR3 is 14 amino acids long. CDR1 and CDR2 from the germline V gene are SGHDT and YYEEEE. Trimming stripped 2 bases from V and 0 bases from J, with 9 bases between. The CDR3 DNA reads as TGTGCCAGCAGCTTAGGGGATAGCTCCTACGAGCAGTACTTC. Translated: CASSLGDSSYEQYF. The complete variable domain, with remaining parts taken from reference TRBV5-6 and TRBJ2-7, reads DAGVTQSPTHLIKTRGQQVTLRCSPKSGHDTVSWYQQALGQGPQFIFQYYEEEERQRGNFPDRFSGHQFPNYSSELNVNALLLGDSALYLCASSLGDSSYEQYFGPGTRLTVT.

This clone has just a few counts. This chain uses TRBV6-5 with TRBJ1-2; 7 nucleotides line up with TRBD1. The CDR3 sequence is 15 residues long. The V gene's germline CDR1 is MNHEY and CDR2 SVGAGI. With 3 bases clipped from V and 11 bases from J, the junction kept 15 bases outside the gene matches. CDR3 sequence reads: CASSYGGGDSASYTF. CDR3 sequence (DNA): TGTGCCAGCAGTTATGGGGGTGGGGACAGTGCATCATACACCTTC.

V is TRBV2 and J is TRBJ2-3; tentative D call: TRBD2 (5 bases). The CDR3 totals 15 residues. V dropped 3 bases and J dropped 2 bases, with 12 bases sitting between them. Germline CDR1 reads SNHLY; CDR2 reads FYNNEI. CDR3 coding DNA: TGTGCCAGCAGTGATACTGGACTTAACACAGATACGCAGTATTTT. Its translation is CASSDTGLNTDTQYF.

The gene calls are TRBV5-1 and TRBJ2-1; 9 positions match TRBD2. Trimming cost V 0 bases and J 4 bases; bases outside gene matches: 8. The CDR3 loop spans 17 amino acids. Germline V gene lookup returns CDR1 SGHRS and CDR2 YFSETQ. CDR3 nucleotides: TGCGCCAGCAGCTTGGGGCCAGCGGGAGGCCAATACAATGAGCAGTTCTTC. The encoded protein is CASSLGPAGGQYNEQFF.